The 16 T cell receptor beta chains given below trace back to one sample, sequenced in a study of technical replicates of blood from several donors. This table comes from immunoSEQ multiplex PCR, and its TCRdb copy is limited to in-frame clones, with some not included. Of about 70,000 clones in the sample, 85% to 95% were seen once. The specimen was T cells isolated from PBMCs. Source of these receptors: a human donor in good health.

This chain connects TRBV18 to TRBJ2-2; TRBD2 agrees at 10 bases. The length of the CDR3 is 19 residues. Germline CDR1 is KGHSH and CDR2 is LQKENI. The V segment lost 3 bases and the J segment 4 bases; nucleotides outside the gene matches: 14. The CDR3 DNA reads as TGTGCCAGCTCACCCCGGACTCTAGCGGGAGTTTTTCGCACCGGGGAGCTGTTTTTT. This translates into CASSPRTLAGVFRTGELFF.

The genes are TRBV7-6 and TRBJ2-1, with TRBD1 identical over 8 bases. This CDR3 is 14 amino acids long. The V segment lost 3 bases and the J segment 8 bases; nucleotides outside the gene matches: 6. Per the germline V gene, CDR1 is SGHVS and CDR2 is FNYEAQ. This chain's CDR3 is CASSFAGGRDEQFF. As DNA, the CDR3 is TGTGCCAGCAGCTTCGCAGGGGGCCGGGATGAGCAGTTCTTC.

This clone was observed a few times. The chain combines TRBV30 with TRBJ1-1; the match to TRBD1 covers 7 bases. J lost 9 bases, V lost 1 base, and 5 bases had no gene match. CDR1 and CDR2 from the germline V gene are GTSNPN and SVGIG (reference sequence). The CDR3 contains 12 residues. The CDR3 DNA follows: TGTGCCTGGAGTGCCCGGGACAGCAAAGCTTTCTTT. It yields the protein CAWSARDSKAFF.

The V call is TRBV7-9, the J call TRBJ2-1, with D perhaps matching TRBD1 (6 bases). The CDR3 is 12 residues long. The germline gives CDR1 SEHNR, CDR2 FQNEAQ (reference sequence). The V end lost 7 bases, the J end lost 7 bases, and 11 bases lay between the germline ends. The CDR3 region has the DNA TGTGCCAGCATCCCACAGGGAAATGAGCAGTTCTTC. It encodes CASIPQGNEQFF.

The chain links TRBV6-5 to TRBJ2-7; D not certain. This CDR3 is 12 amino acids long. Germline V gives CDR1 MNHEY, CDR2 SVGAGI. Trimming cost V 4 bases and J 7 bases, with 11 bases left between them. The CDR3 DNA reads as TGTGCCAGCAGTTCCCATGTGAGGGAGCAGTACTTC. The encoded protein is CASSSHVREQYF.

This chain links TRBV6-5 with TRBJ2-5, with D possibly being TRBD1 (6 bases). V was clipped by 2 bases and J by 5 bases, with 9 bases between them. The CDR3 runs to 13 residues. The germline gives CDR1 MNHEY, CDR2 SVGAGI. The CDR3 DNA reads as TGTGCCAGCAGTTACGCAGGGGACGAGACCCAGTACTTC. Translated: CASSYAGDETQYF.

This rearrangement joins TRBV20-1 to TRBJ2-1; D gene ambiguous. Germline assignment: CDR1 DFQATT and CDR2 SNEGSKA (reference sequence). This CDR3 has 11 residues. Trimming took off 5 bases at V and 10 bases at J, with 12 bases between the two ends. The CDR3 DNA follows: TGCAGTGCTCTAGTTAACACCGAGCAGTTCTTC. Its translation: CSALVNTEQFF.

The CDR3 loop reads CASSQGTGSGYTF. The DNA for the CDR3 is TGTGCCAGCAGCCAAGGTACGGGAAGCGGCTACACCTTC. This rearrangement joins TRBV7-3 to TRBJ1-2; no definite D call. Germline loops: CDR1 SGHTA, CDR2 FQGTGA. With 5 bases removed from V and 8 bases from J, the gap between germline ends came to 15 bases. The CDR3 has 13 amino acids.

This chain uses TRBV19 with TRBJ2-7; 10 bases match TRBD1. The CDR3 extends over 13 amino acids. Germline CDR1 and CDR2: LNHDA and SQIVND (reference sequence). Unmatched junction bases numbered 4, after V lost 5 bases and J lost 6 bases. The CDR3 nucleotides read TGTGCCAGTAGTGACAGGGGGCGAAGCGAGCAGTACTTC. Amino acids: CASSDRGRSEQYF.

The rearrangement uses TRBV11-2 and TRBJ2-2; possibly TRBD2 for D (5 bases). Germline values: CDR1 SGHAT, CDR2 FQNNGV. Trimming cost V 5 bases and J 8 bases, with 15 bases left between them. This CDR3 has 14 amino acids. Here the CDR3 reads CASSEDSTWGELFF. CDR3 coding DNA: TGTGCCAGCAGCGAGGACTCAACCTGGGGGGAGCTGTTTTTT.

The chain employs TRBV4-2 and TRBJ2-7, with TRBD2 identical over 10 bases. In germline, CDR1 is LGHNA, CDR2 YNFKEQ. Trimming took 1 base from V and 4 from J; bases not matched to a gene: 10. The CDR3 has 17 residues. CDR3 nucleotide sequence: TGTGCCAGCAGCCAAGTGGCGCTAGCGGGAGTTGAGTACGAGCAGTACTTC. Amino acid sequence: CASSQVALAGVEYEQYF.

The chain couples TRBV5-1 to TRBJ1-4; 8 bases are a match to TRBD1. Unmatched junction bases numbered 5, after V lost 1 base and J lost 6 bases. The length of the CDR3 is 15 residues. Looked up from germline, CDR1 is SGHRS and CDR2 is YFSETQ. CDR3 nucleotide sequence: TGCGCCAGCAGCTTGTTCCAGGGGGCGGATGAAAAACTGTTTTTT. Translated, it gives CASSLFQGADEKLFF.

The gene calls are TRBV25-1 and TRBJ1-2, with 10 bases matching TRBD1. Trimming at V came to 4 bases and at J to 5 bases, leaving 7 bases not matched to a gene. Germline V lookup: CDR1 MGHDK, CDR2 SYGVNS. CDR3 length equals 15 residues. CDR3 nucleotide sequence: TGTGCCAGCAGTGGGGAGCGACAGGGGGCATATGGCTACACCTTC. This encodes CASSGERQGAYGYTF.

The V and J genes are TRBV6-1 and TRBJ2-3, with D perhaps matching TRBD1 (5 bases). CDR3 length: 13 residues. Germline CDR1 and CDR2: MNHNS and SASEGT. V was shortened by 7 bases and J by 1 base, with 9 bases between the two germline ends. The CDR3 reads CASNPTGTDTQYF. The CDR3 bases are TGTGCCAGCAATCCGACAGGCACAGATACGCAGTATTTT.

This chain links TRBV4-1 with TRBJ2-7, with 9 bases matching TRBD2. The CDR3 loop spans 17 amino acids. The J segment lost 3 bases and the V segment lost 0 bases, leaving 9 bases of the junction unmatched. Germline V gene lookup returns CDR1 MGHRA and CDR2 YSYEKL. The CDR3 reads CASSQEPAGGSDYEQYF. CDR3 coding DNA: TGCGCCAGCAGCCAAGAACCAGCGGGAGGTTCGGACTACGAGCAGTACTTC.

The chain couples TRBV19 to TRBJ1-5; 7 bases align to TRBD1. The CDR3 is 12 residues long. V dropped 9 bases and J dropped 6; count of bases not matched to a gene: 5. Germline V gene data show CDR1 as LNHDA and CDR2 as SQIVND (reference sequence). In DNA form, the CDR3 reads TGTGCCAGCCGGACAGGCTCTCAGCCCCAGCATTTT. It encodes CASRTGSQPQHF.